The rows below give T cell receptor beta chains drawn from one sample of a study of cytomegalovirus exposure and HLA in healthy donors. Sequencing was performed with immunoSEQ multiplex PCR; in TCRdb, only in-frame clones are kept and a portion is missing. This table lists approximately 52,000 clones. The sequenced sample was PBMCs. The receptor source for this set is a man aged 50 to 59 in good health and CMV-seropositive. CDR3s include the opening cysteine and the closing phenylalanine or tryptophan. Fields, in order: CDR3 DNA, CDR3 protein, J gene, V gene, D gene. A D gene is named only where the DNA matches it firmly.

TGCGCCAGCCAGGACAGGGACCCAGGGACTGAAGCTTTCTTT | CASQDRDPGTEAFF | TRBJ1-1 | TRBV5-1 | TRBD1
TGTGCCAGCAGTTACTCGGCACTAGCGGGAGGGTACGAGCAGTACTTC | CASSYSALAGGYEQYF | TRBJ2-7 | TRBV6-5 | TRBD2
TGTGCCAGCAGTTACTGGTTTGGGGGGGGAAAGACTGAAGCTTTCTTT | CASSYWFGGGKTEAFF | TRBJ1-1 | TRBV6-5 | .
TGTGCCAGCAGTTTATTCACGACAGGCCACGCCTACGAGCAGTACTTC | CASSLFTTGHAYEQYF | TRBJ2-7 | TRBV28 | .
TGTGCCACCACCGCGACAGAGTTCTATGGCTACACCTTC | CATTATEFYGYTF | TRBJ1-2 | TRBV19 | .
TGTGCCAGTACCTCCGGGACACTGAATCAGCCCCAGCATTTT | CASTSGTLNQPQHF | TRBJ1-5 | TRBV19 | .
TGTGCCAGCAGCCACGGAGACGTAAGCACAGATACGCAGTATTTT | CASSHGDVSTDTQYF | TRBJ2-3 | TRBV27 | .
TGCAGCGTTGGGGGGCTCTCCTACGAGCAGTACTTC | CSVGGLSYEQYF | TRBJ2-7 | TRBV29-1 | .
TGCGCCAGCAGCTTGAGGGGACTCCAGGACAATGAGCAGTTCTTC | CASSLRGLQDNEQFF | TRBJ2-1 | TRBV5-1 | .
TGTGCCAGCAGCCTCGGGACAGGGTATGGCTACACCTTC | CASSLGTGYGYTF | TRBJ1-2 | TRBV7-9 | TRBD1
TGTGCCAGCAGCGTAGAAGGCAGTCAGAGGTACAATGAGCAGTTCTTC | CASSVEGSQRYNEQFF | TRBJ2-1 | TRBV9 | .
TGTGCCAGCAGCTTGGGGCAGCGGGCGAGCCAAGAGACCCAGTACTTC | CASSLGQRASQETQYF | TRBJ2-5 | TRBV5-4 | .
TGTGCCAGCACCGCCCAGGTGGCTCAGCCCCAGCATTTT | CASTAQVAQPQHF | TRBJ1-5 | TRBV6-6 | .
TGTGCCAGCAGTGAGATTTGGCAGGGGGGCCTCTACGAGCAGTACTTC | CASSEIWQGGLYEQYF | TRBJ2-7 | TRBV6-1 | .